This T cell receptor beta chain comes out of a study of blood T cell repertoires in COVID-19. The assay was immunoSEQ multiplex PCR, and TCRdb's table has in-frame clones only and misses some. The sample has roughly 310,000 clones, about 88% seen once. This clone was detected once. The V gene's germline CDR1 is SGHNT and CDR2 YENEEA. J lost 5 bases, V lost 9 bases, and 19 bases had no gene match. CDR3 size: 17 residues. Sequencing was carried out using PBMCs or T cells enriched from blood (not recorded which). The origin of this receptor is a woman aged 40 to 55 who had recovered from COVID-19. This chain connects TRBV11-3 to TRBJ2-7; 10 nucleotides line up with TRBD2. CDR3 nucleotides: TGTGCCAGGAACGGAGAGGGGCCTAGCGGGAGTCGAGACGAGCAGTACTTC. Its protein is CARNGEGPSGSRDEQYF.